This entry lists 21 T cell receptor beta chains sequenced from one sample in a study of T cells in Graves' hyperthyroidism and ophthalmopathy. RNA transcripts gave rise to amplified TCR beta CDR3 regions. RT-PCR in the first round (using the HTBI primer set) targeted the TCR CDR3. Each CDR3 protein gets one entry after TCRdb re-called the multiplex PCR reads with MiXCR. The sample consists of roughly 800,000 distinct CDR3 sequences, around 39% of them appearing once. Sequencing was performed on blood. All receptors derive from a man aged 18-30 years with Graves' hyperthyroidism.

The V call is TRBV6-5, the J call TRBJ1-1; D gene ambiguous. Per germline, CDR1 MNHEY and CDR2 SVGAGI. The CDR3 contains 14 residues. V lost 4 bases, J lost 4 bases, and 13 bases lay in between. CDR3 loop: CASSSPGEVTEAFF. As DNA, the CDR3 is TGTGCCAGCAGTTCCCCCGGGGAGGTCACTGAAGCTTTCTTT.

This clonotype was seen many times. This chain joins TRBV7-9 and TRBJ2-5; possibly TRBD2 for D (6 bases). The CDR3 contains 15 residues. Germline loops: CDR1 SEHNR, CDR2 FQNEAQ (reference sequence). V was cut by 5 bases and J by 7 bases, with 20 bases left in between. The CDR3: CASSARGGDPGTQYF. The DNA of the CDR3 is TGTGCCAGCAGCGCGCGGGGCGGAGATCCAGGGACCCAGTACTTC. The full variable domain, rest sourced from reference TRBV7-9 and TRBJ2-5, is DTGVSQNPRHKITKRGQNVTFRCDPISEHNRLYWYRQTLGQGPEFLTYFQNEAQLEKSRLLSDRFSAERPKGSFSTLEIQRTEQGDSAMYLCASSARGGDPGTQYFGPGTRLLVL.

Only a few counts were recorded for this clonotype. The chain has TRBV10-3 and TRBJ2-7, with 8 bases lining up with TRBD1. The CDR3 runs to 15 residues. Germline V lookup: CDR1 ENHRY, CDR2 SYGVKD. V lost 10 bases to trimming and J lost 0 bases; unmatched junction nucleotides: 11. The CDR3 protein is CASSTRTGSSYEQYF. The CDR3, as DNA: TGTGCCAGCAGCACCCGGACAGGGAGCTCCTACGAGCAGTACTTC.

The genes are TRBV7-8 and TRBJ2-5; 8 bases are shared with TRBD1. CDR1 is SGHVS, CDR2 FQNEAQ, per germline. J was trimmed by 1 base and V by 7 bases; bases with no gene match: 17. This CDR3 spans 18 amino acids. This CDR3 is CASIRDRRGRSLQETQYF. The CDR3 DNA sequence: TGTGCCAGCATTAGGGACAGGAGGGGGCGATCCCTCCAAGAGACCCAGTACTTC.

In this sample, this clonotype turned up many times. This chain links TRBV7-2 with TRBJ1-5; 7 bases align to TRBD1. The CDR3 loop spans 14 amino acids. V was pared by 5 bases and J by 5 bases, with 6 bases of the junction left unmatched. In germline, CDR1 is SGHTA, CDR2 FQGNSA. The CDR3 here is CASSLTGAYQPQHF. The CDR3 DNA reads as TGTGCCAGCAGCCTCACAGGGGCTTATCAGCCCCAGCATTTT.

The chain employs TRBV7-2 and TRBJ1-2; 9 positions agree with TRBD1. Germline CDR1 SGHTA, CDR2 FQGNSA. V gave up 4 bases and J gave up 6 bases; unmatched junction bases: 9. The CDR3 is 15 amino acids. CDR3 nucleotide sequence: TGTGCCAGCAGCTCGCACAGGGGGCCGAACCATGGCTACACCTTC. Protein: CASSSHRGPNHGYTF.

At least ten counts were recorded for this clonotype. The chain links TRBV20-1 to TRBJ2-5, with unresolved D. Germline V gene sequence: CDR1 DFQATT, CDR2 SNEGSKA (reference sequence). CDR3 length: 13 residues. V dropped 3 bases and J dropped 3 bases, with 11 bases sitting between them. The DNA for the CDR3 is TGCAGTGCTAGTGACGCCAGGAAAGAGACCCAGTACTTC. Protein: CSASDARKETQYF.

The CDR3 DNA is TGCAGCGTTGAATCCGGCAATAATTCACCCCTCCACTTT. It encodes CSVESGNNSPLHF. The V gene is TRBV29-1, the J gene TRBJ1-6; no reliable D call. Trimming removed 2 bases from V and 5 bases from J, with 7 bases in between. Germline V gene sequence: CDR1 SQVTM, CDR2 ANQGSEA. The CDR3 is 13 amino acids.

The CDR3 sequence is CASHRAPNEKLFF. CDR3 sequence (DNA): TGTGCCAGTCACAGGGCCCCTAATGAAAAACTGTTTTTT. J is TRBJ1-4 and V is TRBV6-5; TRBD1 might be the D (6 bases). This CDR3 is 13 amino acids long. The germline V and J ends were trimmed by 9 bases and 3 bases, with 11 bases remaining between them. Germline V gives CDR1 MNHEY, CDR2 SVGAGI.

This clonotype was seen a handful of times. The gene calls are TRBV5-1 and TRBJ2-7; perhaps D is TRBD1 or TRBD2 (5 bases each). Germline assignment: CDR1 SGHRS and CDR2 YFSETQ. There are 13 residues in the CDR3. Trimming cost V 3 bases and J 3 bases, with 10 bases left between them. The CDR3 protein is CASSWQGDYEQYF. The CDR3 DNA sequence: TGCGCCAGCAGCTGGCAGGGAGACTACGAGCAGTACTTC.

The V and J genes are TRBV13 and TRBJ1-2, with TRBD1 identical over 8 bases. Unmatched junction bases numbered 5, after V lost 3 bases and J lost 11 bases. This CDR3 is built from 12 residues. Germline-derived CDR1 and CDR2 are PRHDT and FYEKMQ (reference sequence). CDR3 in DNA: TGTGCCAGCAGCTTCAGACGGACAGGGTACACCTTC. Translated: CASSFRRTGYTF.

In its sample, this clonotype was seen many times. The gene calls are TRBV9 and TRBJ2-7, with a possible D match to TRBD2 (5 bases). V lost 6 bases, J lost 1 base, and 11 bases lay in between. Germline CDR1 reads SGDLS; CDR2 reads YYNGEE. This CDR3 has 13 residues. The CDR3, as DNA: TGTGCCAGCAACCGGGATCCTTCCTACGAGCAGTACTTC. Translation: CASNRDPSYEQYF.

Remarks on this clonotype: With a much larger clone just one base away, this may be a read error. The chain uses TRBV10-3 and TRBJ2-2; D uncertain. Deletions cut 3 bases from V and 0 bases from J, with 8 bases between. The CDR3 has 15 residues. CDR1 is ENHRY and CDR2 is SYGVKD in the germline V gene. As DNA, the CDR3 is TGTGCCATCAGTGAAAGAAACACGAACACCGGGGAGCTGTTTTTT. It specifies CAISERNTNTGELFF.

This clonotype was seen a few times. V usage is TRBV20-1 and J usage is TRBJ1-6; a possible D gene is TRBD1 (5 bases). This CDR3 is 14 amino acids long. Trimming pared 6 bases from V and 7 bases from J, leaving 16 bases between. Germline CDR1 is DFQATT and CDR2 is SNEGSKA (reference sequence). Here the CDR3 DNA reads TGCAGTGCCAAACTCGGGACCGAGAATTCACCCCTCCACTTT. Protein sequence: CSAKLGTENSPLHF.

The gene calls are TRBV12-3 or TRBV12-4 and TRBJ1-6, with TRBD1 identical over 8 bases. The CDR3 is 12 amino acids. V trimming: 4 bases; J trimming: 19 bases; junction bases outside the gene matches: 9. The CDR3 loop is CASSSGGTAIHF. The CDR3, as DNA: TGTGCCAGCAGTTCAGGGGGCACAGCTATTCACTTT.

This clonotype was counted many times. The chain links TRBV7-3 to TRBJ1-6; D is unclear. Deletions cut 6 bases from V and 5 bases from J, with 11 bases between. This CDR3 spans 14 amino acids. In germline, CDR1 is SGHTA, CDR2 FQGTGA. The CDR3 loop reads CASSLNSHNSPLHF. CDR3 sequence (DNA): TGTGCCAGCAGTCTCAATTCACATAATTCACCCCTCCACTTT.

The chain is built from TRBV7-9 and TRBJ2-2; TRBD2 agrees at 10 bases. CDR3 length: 20 residues. The V gene's germline CDR1 is SEHNR and CDR2 FQNEAQ (reference sequence). Unmatched junction bases numbered 19, after V lost 5 bases and J lost 4 bases. The CDR3 coding sequence is TGTGCCAGCAGCCCGGCCGAAGGACTAGCGGCAGGTTCTCGCACCGGGGAGCTGTTTTTT. As protein: CASSPAEGLAAGSRTGELFF.

This chain links TRBV10-2 with TRBJ2-6; 9 bases line up with TRBD1. V dropped 10 bases and J dropped 1; count of bases not matched to a gene: 8. CDR1 is WSHSY, CDR2 SAAADI, per germline. The CDR3 totals 16 residues. The CDR3 here is CATEDRGGSGANVLTF. Written as DNA, the CDR3 is TGCGCCACCGAGGACAGGGGAGGATCTGGGGCCAACGTCCTGACTTTC.

This clonotype came up a few times. V usage is TRBV19 and J usage is TRBJ1-1; no definite D call. Germline CDR1 LNHDA, CDR2 SQIVND (reference sequence). The V end lost 2 bases, the J end lost 1 base, and 11 bases lay between the germline ends. This CDR3 is 15 amino acids long. The CDR3 nucleotides are TGTGCCAGTAGTATATCCCCCCCAGGGAACACTGAAGCTTTCTTT. Translated, it gives CASSISPPGNTEAFF.

V is TRBV5-1 and J is TRBJ1-1; a possible D gene is TRBD1 (5 bases). The germline V gene has CDR1 SGHRS and CDR2 YFSETQ. The CDR3 totals 15 residues. With 2 bases removed from V and 1 base from J, the gap between germline ends came to 12 bases. The DNA for the CDR3 is TGCGCCAGCAGCTTACACCGAGGGACGAACACTGAAGCTTTCTTT. It encodes CASSLHRGTNTEAFF.

V gene TRBV20-1 combines with J gene TRBJ2-7, with 7 bases identical to TRBD2. Germline CDR1 is DFQATT and CDR2 is SNEGSKA (reference sequence). The trim removed 0 bases at V and 1 base at J, leaving 6 bases unmatched. CDR3 length: 15 amino acids. The CDR3 region has the DNA TGCAGTGCTAGAGATACGGGGGAGGGATCCTACGAGCAGTACTTC. Protein sequence: CSARDTGEGSYEQYF.